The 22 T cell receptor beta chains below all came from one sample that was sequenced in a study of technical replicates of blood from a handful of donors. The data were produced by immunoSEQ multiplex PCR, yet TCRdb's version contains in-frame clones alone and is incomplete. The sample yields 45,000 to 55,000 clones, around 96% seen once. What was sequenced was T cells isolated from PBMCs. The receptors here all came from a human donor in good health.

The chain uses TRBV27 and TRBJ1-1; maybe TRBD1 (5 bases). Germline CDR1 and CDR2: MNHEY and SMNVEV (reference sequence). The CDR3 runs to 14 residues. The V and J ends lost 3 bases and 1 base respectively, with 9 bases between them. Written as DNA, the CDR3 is TGTGCCAGCAGTTTGGCAGGGTGGAACACTGAAGCTTTCTTT. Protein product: CASSLAGWNTEAFF.

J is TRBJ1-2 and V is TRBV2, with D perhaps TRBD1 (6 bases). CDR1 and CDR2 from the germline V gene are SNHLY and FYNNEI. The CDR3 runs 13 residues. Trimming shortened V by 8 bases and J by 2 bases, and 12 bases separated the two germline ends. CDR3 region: CASGTYGNYGYTF. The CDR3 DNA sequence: TGTGCCAGCGGGACATATGGGAACTATGGCTACACCTTC. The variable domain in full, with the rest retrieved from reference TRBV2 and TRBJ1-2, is EPEVTQTPSHQVTQMGQEVILRCVPISNHLYFYWYRQILGQKVEFLVSFYNNEISEKSEIFDDQFSVERPDGSNFTLKIRSTKLEDSAMYFCASGTYGNYGYTFGSGTRLTVV.

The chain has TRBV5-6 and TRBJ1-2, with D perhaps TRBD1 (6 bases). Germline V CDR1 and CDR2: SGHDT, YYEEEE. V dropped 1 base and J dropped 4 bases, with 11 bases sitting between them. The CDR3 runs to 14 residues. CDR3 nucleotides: TGTGCCAGCAGCTTGCAACAGGGCCTCTATGGCTACACCTTC. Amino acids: CASSLQQGLYGYTF.

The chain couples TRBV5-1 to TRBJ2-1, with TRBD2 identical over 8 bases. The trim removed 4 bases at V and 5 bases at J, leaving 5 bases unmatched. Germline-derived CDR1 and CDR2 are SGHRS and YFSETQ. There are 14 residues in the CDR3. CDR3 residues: CASSPGLADNEQFF. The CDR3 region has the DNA TGCGCCAGCAGCCCCGGACTAGCAGACAATGAGCAGTTCTTC.

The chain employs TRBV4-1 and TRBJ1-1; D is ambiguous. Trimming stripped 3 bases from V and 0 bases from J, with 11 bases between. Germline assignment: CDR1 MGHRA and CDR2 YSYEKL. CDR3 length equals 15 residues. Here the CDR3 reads CASSHYGLLNTEAFF. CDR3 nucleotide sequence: TGCGCCAGCAGCCATTACGGACTGCTGAACACTGAAGCTTTCTTT.

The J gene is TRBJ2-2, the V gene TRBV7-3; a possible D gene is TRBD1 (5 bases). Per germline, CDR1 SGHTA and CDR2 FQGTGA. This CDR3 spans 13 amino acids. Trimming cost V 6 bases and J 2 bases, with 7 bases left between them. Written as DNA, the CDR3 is TGTGCCAGCAGAAGGGGAAACACCGGGGAGCTGTTTTTT. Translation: CASRRGNTGELFF.

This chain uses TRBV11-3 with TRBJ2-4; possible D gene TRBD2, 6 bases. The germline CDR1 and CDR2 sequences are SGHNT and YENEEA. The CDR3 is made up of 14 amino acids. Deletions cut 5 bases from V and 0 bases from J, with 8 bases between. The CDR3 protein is CASSKRVAKNIQYF. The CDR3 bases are TGTGCCAGCAGCAAGCGGGTAGCCAAAAACATTCAGTACTTC. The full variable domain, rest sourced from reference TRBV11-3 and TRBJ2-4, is EAGVVQSPRYKIIEKKQPVAFWCNPISGHNTLYWYLQNLGQGPELLIRYENEEAVDDSQLPKDRFSAERLKGVDSTLKIQPAELGDSAVYLCASSKRVAKNIQYFGAGTRLSVL.

The CDR3 nucleotides read TGCGCCAGCAGCCAATCGGACGGGGTTGGCGGGACCTTACCGAGGGGGGAGCTGTTTTTT. This translates into CASSQSDGVGGTLPRGELFF. The chain carries TRBV4-3 and TRBJ2-2; perhaps TRBD2 as D (6 bases). V dropped 2 bases and J dropped 8 bases, with 30 bases sitting between them. The CDR3 is 20 amino acids. CDR1 and CDR2 from the germline V gene are LGHNA and YSLEER.

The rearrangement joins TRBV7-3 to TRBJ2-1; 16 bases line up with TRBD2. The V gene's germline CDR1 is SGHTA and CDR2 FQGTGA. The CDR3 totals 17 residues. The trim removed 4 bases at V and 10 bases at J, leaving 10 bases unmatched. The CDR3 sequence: CASSSGLAGGASGEQFF. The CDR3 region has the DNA TGTGCCAGCAGCTCGGGACTAGCGGGAGGGGCAAGCGGGGAGCAGTTCTTC.

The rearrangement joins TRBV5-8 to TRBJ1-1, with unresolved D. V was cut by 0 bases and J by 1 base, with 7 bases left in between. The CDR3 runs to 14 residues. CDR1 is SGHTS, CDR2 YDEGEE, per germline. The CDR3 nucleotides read TGTGCCAGCAGCTTGGGACATAAGAACACTGAAGCTTTCTTT. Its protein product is CASSLGHKNTEAFF.

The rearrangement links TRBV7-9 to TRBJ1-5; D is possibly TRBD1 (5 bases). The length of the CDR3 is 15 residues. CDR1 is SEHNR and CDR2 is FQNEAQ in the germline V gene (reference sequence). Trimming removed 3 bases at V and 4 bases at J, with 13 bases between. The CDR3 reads CASSFGQGGNQPQHF. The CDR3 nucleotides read TGTGCCAGCAGCTTTGGTCAGGGAGGAAATCAGCCCCAGCATTTT.

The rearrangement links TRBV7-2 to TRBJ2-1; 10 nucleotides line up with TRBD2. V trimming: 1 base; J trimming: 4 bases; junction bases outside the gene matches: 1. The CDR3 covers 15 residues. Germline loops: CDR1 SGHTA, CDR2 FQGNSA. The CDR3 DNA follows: TGTGCCAGCAGCTTAGGAGCGGGAGGGTACAATGAGCAGTTCTTC. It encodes CASSLGAGGYNEQFF. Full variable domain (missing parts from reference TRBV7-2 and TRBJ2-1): GAGVSQSPSNKVTEKGKDVELRCDPISGHTALYWYRQSLGQGLEFLIYFQGNSAPDKSGLPSDRFSAERTGGSVSTLTIQRTQQEDSAVYLCASSLGAGGYNEQFFGPGTRLTVL.

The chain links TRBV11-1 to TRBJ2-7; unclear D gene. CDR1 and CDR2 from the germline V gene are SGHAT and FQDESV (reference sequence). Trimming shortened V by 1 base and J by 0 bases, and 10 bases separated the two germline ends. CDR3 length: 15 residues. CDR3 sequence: CASSLGTASSYEQYF. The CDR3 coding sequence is TGTGCCAGCAGCTTAGGAACGGCTAGCTCCTACGAGCAGTACTTC.

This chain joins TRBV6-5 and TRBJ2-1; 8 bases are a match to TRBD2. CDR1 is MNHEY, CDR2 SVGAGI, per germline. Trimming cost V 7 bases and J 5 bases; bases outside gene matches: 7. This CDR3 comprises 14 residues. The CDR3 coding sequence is TGTGCCAGCAAAATTAGCGGGGATCACAATGAGCAGTTCTTC. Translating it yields CASKISGDHNEQFF.

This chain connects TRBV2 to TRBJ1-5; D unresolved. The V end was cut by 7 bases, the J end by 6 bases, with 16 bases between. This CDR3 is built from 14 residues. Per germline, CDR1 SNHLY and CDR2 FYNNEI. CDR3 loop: CASTPGGRSQPQHF. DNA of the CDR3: TGTGCCAGCACCCCAGGCGGGAGGAGTCAGCCCCAGCATTTT.

CDR3 nucleotide sequence: TGTGCCAGCAGCTTTCAACAGGGCAGGGCTTTCTTT. Protein product: CASSFQQGRAFF. This chain joins TRBV11-3 and TRBJ1-1; D is perhaps TRBD1 (6 bases). The germline V gene encodes CDR1 SGHNT and CDR2 YENEEA. Trimming removed 3 bases from V and 11 bases from J, with 13 bases in between. CDR3 size: 12 residues.

The CDR3 sequence is CASSPWGDEQYF. The CDR3 bases are TGTGCCAGCAGTCCCTGGGGAGACGAGCAGTACTTC. The rearrangement links TRBV28 to TRBJ2-7; TRBD2 might be the D (5 bases). Germline V gene data show CDR1 as MDHEN and CDR2 as SYDVKM. This CDR3 spans 12 amino acids. V was clipped by 5 bases and J by 5 bases, with 10 bases between them. The entire variable domain, with the rest obtained from reference TRBV28 and TRBJ2-7, is as follows: DVKVTQSSRYLVKRTGEKVFLECVQDMDHENMFWYRQDPGLGLRLIYFSYDVKMKEKGDIPEGYSVSREKKERFSLILESASTNQTSMYLCASSPWGDEQYFGPGTRLTVT.

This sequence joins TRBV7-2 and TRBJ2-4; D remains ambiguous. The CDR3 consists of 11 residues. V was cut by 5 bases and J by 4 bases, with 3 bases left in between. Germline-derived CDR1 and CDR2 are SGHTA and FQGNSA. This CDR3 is CASSPKNIQYF. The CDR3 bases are TGTGCCAGCAGCCCTAAAAACATTCAGTACTTC.

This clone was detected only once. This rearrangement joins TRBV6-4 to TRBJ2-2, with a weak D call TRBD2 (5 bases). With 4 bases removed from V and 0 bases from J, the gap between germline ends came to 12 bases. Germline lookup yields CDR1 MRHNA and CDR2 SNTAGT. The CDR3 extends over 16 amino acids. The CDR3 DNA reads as TGTGCCAGCAGTGGCGCAGCGGAGACGAACACCGGGGAGCTGTTTTTT. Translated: CASSGAAETNTGELFF.

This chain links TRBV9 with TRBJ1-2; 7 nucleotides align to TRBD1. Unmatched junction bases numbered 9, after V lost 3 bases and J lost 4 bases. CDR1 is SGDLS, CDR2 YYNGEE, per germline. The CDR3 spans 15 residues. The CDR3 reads CASSAATGSAYGYTF. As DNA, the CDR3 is TGTGCCAGCAGCGCCGCGACAGGGAGTGCCTATGGCTACACCTTC.

The CDR3 region is CASSLGLAGSYEQYF. The CDR3 nucleotides read TGTGCCAGCAGTCTCGGACTAGCGGGTTCCTACGAGCAGTACTTC. This rearrangement joins TRBV6-7 to TRBJ2-7; 11 positions match TRBD2. TRBV6-7 falls under the ORF class, with uncertain function. V lost 5 bases, J lost 1 base, and 4 bases stayed unmatched. This CDR3 region has 15 residues.

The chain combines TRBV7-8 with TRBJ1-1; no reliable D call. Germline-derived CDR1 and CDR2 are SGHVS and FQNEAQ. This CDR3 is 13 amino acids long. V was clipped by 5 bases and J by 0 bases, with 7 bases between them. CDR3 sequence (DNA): TGTGCCAGCAGCAGAGAAATGAACACTGAAGCTTTCTTT. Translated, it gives CASSREMNTEAFF.